What follows are 14 T cell receptor beta chains derived from one specimen sequenced in a study of cytomegalovirus exposure and HLA in healthy donors. The primer mix had 60 Vbeta and 13 Jbeta primers. TCRdb keeps only in-frame clones here, not all; method: immunoSEQ multiplex PCR. The table lists around 100,000 clones, around 66% of them singletons, with more than 3% in the top ten. The sequenced material came from PBMCs. The receptor set was obtained from a woman in her forties or fifties in good health and CMV-seronegative.

The chain couples TRBV7-2 to TRBJ1-2; D gene ambiguous. This CDR3 has 17 amino acids. Deletions cut 3 bases from V and 6 bases from J, with 23 bases between. The V gene's germline CDR1 is SGHTA and CDR2 FQGNSA. The CDR3 spells CASSFSRSGSIGNGYTF. In nucleotides, the CDR3 is TGTGCCAGCAGCTTCTCGCGTTCCGGGTCTATAGGTAATGGCTACACCTTC.

V gene TRBV11-2 combines with J gene TRBJ1-2, with D tentatively TRBD1 (5 bases). The V end was cut by 5 bases, the J end by 7 bases, with 14 bases between. The CDR3 sequence is 13 residues long. Germline CDR1 is SGHAT and CDR2 is FQNNGV. This chain's CDR3 is CASSPVGGGGYTF. CDR3 coding DNA: TGTGCCAGCAGCCCAGTGGGGGGAGGTGGCTACACCTTC.

The chain carries TRBV7-9 and TRBJ2-5; TRBD1 matches 7 bases. Looked up from germline, CDR1 is SEHNR and CDR2 is FQNEAQ (reference sequence). V gave up 7 bases and J gave up 4 bases; unmatched junction bases: 18. The CDR3 runs to 17 residues. The CDR3 nucleotides read TGTGCCAGCACCACTGTCCCAGGGGGTGGTAATCGAGAGACCCAGTACTTC. Translating it yields CASTTVPGGGNRETQYF. Full variable domain (remainder filled in from reference TRBV7-9 and TRBJ2-5): DTGVSQNPRHKITKRGQNVTFRCDPISEHNRLYWYRQTLGQGPEFLTYFQNEAQLEKSRLLSDRFSAERPKGSFSTLEIQRTEQGDSAMYLCASTTVPGGGNRETQYFGPGTRLLVL.

V usage is TRBV11-3 and J usage is TRBJ2-3; 7 nucleotides line up with TRBD2. V was pared by 8 bases and J by 2 bases, with 16 bases of the junction left unmatched. Germline V gene data show CDR1 as SGHNT and CDR2 as YENEEA. CDR3 size: 17 residues. CDR3 nucleotides: TGTGCCAGCCAACTAGCGAGCTTCTTCAGCTTCACAGATACGCAGTATTTT. This translates into CASQLASFFSFTDTQYF.

The chain links TRBV19 to TRBJ1-2; 10 bases agree with TRBD1. CDR3 length: 15 residues. Germline lookup yields CDR1 LNHDA and CDR2 SQIVND (reference sequence). V lost 5 bases, J lost 7 bases, and 10 bases stayed unmatched. The DNA of the CDR3 is TGTGCCAGTAGTGTCCCCCCGGGACAGGGGTTTGGCTACACCTTC. Residues: CASSVPPGQGFGYTF.

The gene calls are TRBV25-1 and TRBJ2-7; the match to TRBD1 covers 9 bases. The CDR3 is 15 amino acids. The V segment lost 2 bases and the J segment 3 bases; nucleotides outside the gene matches: 5. Germline V lookup: CDR1 MGHDK, CDR2 SYGVNS. The CDR3 region has the DNA TGTGCCAGCAGTGAAAAATTGGGACAGGGCTACGAGCAGTACTTC. Translated, it gives CASSEKLGQGYEQYF.

The chain joins TRBV5-1 to TRBJ2-5, with TRBD2 matching 10 bases. The length of the CDR3 is 16 residues. J lost 2 bases, V lost 0 bases, and 4 bases had no gene match. Per germline, CDR1 SGHRS and CDR2 YFSETQ. The CDR3 DNA sequence: TGCGCCAGCAGCTTGGTGGGTAGCGGGAGGCAAGAGACCCAGTACTTC. It codes for CASSLVGSGRQETQYF.

The chain joins TRBV5-4 to TRBJ2-1; D may be TRBD1 (7 bases). V was cut by 6 bases and J by 2 bases, with 15 bases left in between. This CDR3 is 15 amino acids long. Germline lookup yields CDR1 SGHNT and CDR2 YYREEE (reference sequence). The CDR3 DNA reads as TGTGCCAGCATTTCTCAGGGGGGCACCTACAATGAGCAGTTCTTC. Amino acid sequence: CASISQGGTYNEQFF.

This clone occurred a few times. This chain connects TRBV5-1 to TRBJ2-1; 9 bases are shared with TRBD2. Unmatched junction bases numbered 8, after V lost 4 bases and J lost 3 bases. The CDR3 runs 16 residues. Germline CDR1 reads SGHRS; CDR2 reads YFSETQ. The CDR3 bases are TGCGCCAGCAGCCAACCGGGACTAGCAATCTACAATGAGCAGTTCTTC. The encoded protein is CASSQPGLAIYNEQFF.

The rearrangement links TRBV29-1 to TRBJ2-5; TRBD2 matches at 10 bases. The tail of the sequence fits TRBJ2-7 better, so the J call may be wrong. The germline CDR1 and CDR2 sequences are SQVTM and ANQGSEA. The CDR3 length is 13 residues. The DNA of the CDR3 is TGCAGCGTGGATAGCGGGGGGACCTACGAGCAGTACTTC. Translating gives CSVDSGGTYEQYF.

On this clone itself: An end of the junction differs from the germline gene, which may be a read error. CDR3: CASSKDSSTDTQYF. The CDR3 DNA reads as TGTGCTAGCAGCAAAGACAGTAGCACAGATACGCAGTATTTT. V usage is TRBV7-7 and J usage is TRBJ2-3, with D perhaps TRBD1 (5 bases). CDR1 is SSHAT, CDR2 FNYEAQ, per germline (reference sequence). This CDR3 region has 14 residues.

For this clone: The sample has other DNA sequences that encode this CDR3 too. This chain uses TRBV5-8 with TRBJ2-7, with 10 bases matching TRBD2. Germline loops: CDR1 SGHTS, CDR2 YDEGEE. Losses at the gene ends were 4 bases for V and 3 bases for J; bases not matched to a gene: 7. CDR3 size: 15 residues. CDR3: CASSKRLAGDYEQYF. CDR3 in DNA: TGTGCCAGCAGCAAGAGGCTAGCGGGAGACTACGAGCAGTACTTC.

This clone was counted a few times. The gene calls are TRBV6-5 and TRBJ2-7, with D possibly TRBD1 on 6 matching bases. The CDR3 is 14 amino acids. V lost 4 bases and J 3 bases, leaving 13 bases between the germline ends. Germline lookup yields CDR1 MNHEY and CDR2 SVGAGI. CDR3 amino acids: CASSLVGGVYEQYF. The CDR3 DNA follows: TGTGCCAGCAGTTTAGTTGGGGGCGTCTACGAGCAGTACTTC.

The CDR3 coding sequence is TGTGCCAGCAGGGACAGGAGTGAAGCTTTCTTT. This codes for CASRDRSEAFF. The J gene is TRBJ1-1, the V gene TRBV5-8, with 7 bases aligning to TRBD1. V dropped 5 bases and J dropped 7; count of bases not matched to a gene: 2. This CDR3 has 11 residues. Germline values: CDR1 SGHTS, CDR2 YDEGEE.